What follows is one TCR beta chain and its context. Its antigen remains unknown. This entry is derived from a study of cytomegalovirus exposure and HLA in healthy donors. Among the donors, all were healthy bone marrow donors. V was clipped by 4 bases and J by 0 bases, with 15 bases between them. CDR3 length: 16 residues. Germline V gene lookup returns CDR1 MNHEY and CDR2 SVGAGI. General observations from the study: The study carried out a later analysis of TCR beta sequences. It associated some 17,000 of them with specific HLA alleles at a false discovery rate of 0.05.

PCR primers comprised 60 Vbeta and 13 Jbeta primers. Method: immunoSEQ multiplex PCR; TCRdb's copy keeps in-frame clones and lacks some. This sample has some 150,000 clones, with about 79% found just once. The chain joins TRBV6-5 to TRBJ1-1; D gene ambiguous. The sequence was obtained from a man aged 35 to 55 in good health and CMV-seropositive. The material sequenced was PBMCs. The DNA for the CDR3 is TGTGCCAGCAGTTCCCCAGGCAGCAACTTGAACACTGAAGCTTTCTTT. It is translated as CASSSPGSNLNTEAFF.